The source of this TCR beta chain is a study of patients and donors after allogeneic stem cell transplantation. TCRdb re-called the RT-PCR reads through MiXCR, storing one row per CDR3 protein. The sample shows about 40,000 distinct CDR3 sequences, around a third of them seen only once. This clonotype was recorded a few times. The sequence derives from a human donor who was either an allogeneic HSCT recipient or a stem cell or donor lymphocyte infusion donor (not recorded which). It is not recorded whose cells these are; they may come from a transplant donor. Sequencing input: blood, either unsorted or a sorted T cell fraction (not recorded which).

In DNA form, the CDR3 reads TGTGCCAGCAGTTCCGGGACGGATTATGAAAAACTGTTTTTT. Its translation: CASSSGTDYEKLFF. The chain recombines TRBV28 with TRBJ1-4; a weak D match, TRBD1 (5 bases). CDR3 length: 14 residues. Germline CDR1 reads MDHEN; CDR2 reads SYDVKM. V was clipped by 4 bases and J by 6 bases, with 12 bases between them.